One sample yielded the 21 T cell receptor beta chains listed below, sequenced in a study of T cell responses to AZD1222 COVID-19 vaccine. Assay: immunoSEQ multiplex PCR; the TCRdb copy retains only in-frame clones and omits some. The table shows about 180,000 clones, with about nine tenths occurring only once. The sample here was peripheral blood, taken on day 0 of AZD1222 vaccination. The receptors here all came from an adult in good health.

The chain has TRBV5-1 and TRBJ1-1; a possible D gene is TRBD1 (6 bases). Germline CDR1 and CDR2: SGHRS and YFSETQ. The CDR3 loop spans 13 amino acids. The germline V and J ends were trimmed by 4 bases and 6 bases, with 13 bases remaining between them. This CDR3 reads CASSPPTGSEAFF. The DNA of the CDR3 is TGCGCCAGCAGCCCACCGACAGGCTCTGAAGCTTTCTTT.

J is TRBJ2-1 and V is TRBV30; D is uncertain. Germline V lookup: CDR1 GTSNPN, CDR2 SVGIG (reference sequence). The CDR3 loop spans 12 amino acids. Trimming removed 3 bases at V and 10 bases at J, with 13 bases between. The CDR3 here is CAWRPKVTEQFF. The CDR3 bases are TGTGCCTGGAGGCCCAAGGTGACGGAGCAGTTCTTC.

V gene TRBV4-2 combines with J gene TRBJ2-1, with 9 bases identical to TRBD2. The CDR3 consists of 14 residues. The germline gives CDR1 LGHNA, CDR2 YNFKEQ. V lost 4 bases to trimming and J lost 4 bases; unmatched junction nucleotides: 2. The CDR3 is CASSRSGGYNEQFF. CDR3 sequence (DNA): TGTGCCAGCAGCCGAAGCGGGGGGTACAATGAGCAGTTCTTC.

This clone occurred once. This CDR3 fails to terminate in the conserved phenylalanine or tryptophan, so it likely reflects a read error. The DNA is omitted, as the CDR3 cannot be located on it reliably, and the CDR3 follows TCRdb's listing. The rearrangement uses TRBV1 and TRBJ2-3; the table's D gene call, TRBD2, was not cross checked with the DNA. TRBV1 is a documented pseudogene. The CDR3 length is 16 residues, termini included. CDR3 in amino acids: CTSSQSTGTSTDTQYS.

In DNA form, the CDR3 reads TGTGCCAGCAGTTTATTGAGGACATATGAAGCTTTCTTT. The encoded protein is CASSLLRTYEAFF. The chain links TRBV12-3 or TRBV12-4 to TRBJ1-1; the D gene is possibly TRBD1 (5 bases). The CDR3 is made up of 13 amino acids. Deletions cut 2 bases from V and 7 bases from J, with 11 bases between.

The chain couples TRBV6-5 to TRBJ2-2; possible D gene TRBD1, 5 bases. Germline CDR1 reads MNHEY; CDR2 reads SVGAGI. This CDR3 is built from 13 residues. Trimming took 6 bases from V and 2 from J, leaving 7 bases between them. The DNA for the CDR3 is TGTGCCAGCAGGGACACCAACACCGGGGAGCTGTTTTTT. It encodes CASRDTNTGELFF.

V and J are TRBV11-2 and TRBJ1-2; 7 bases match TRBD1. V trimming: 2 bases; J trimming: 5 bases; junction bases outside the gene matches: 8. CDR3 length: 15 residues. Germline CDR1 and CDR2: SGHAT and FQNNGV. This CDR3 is CASSLTNRGWYGYTF. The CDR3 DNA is TGTGCCAGCAGCTTAACGAACAGGGGATGGTATGGCTACACCTTC. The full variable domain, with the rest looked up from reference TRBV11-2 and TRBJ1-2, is EAGVAQSPRYKIIEKRQSVAFWCNPISGHATLYWYQQILGQGPKLLIQFQNNGVVDDSQLPKDRFSAERLKGVDSTLKIQPAKLEDSAVYLCASSLTNRGWYGYTFGSGTRLTVV.

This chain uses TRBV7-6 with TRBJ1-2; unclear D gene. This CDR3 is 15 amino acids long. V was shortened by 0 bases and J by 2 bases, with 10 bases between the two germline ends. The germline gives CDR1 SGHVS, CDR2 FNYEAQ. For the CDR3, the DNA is TGTGCCAGCAGCTTAGCCCCTGGCGCCAACTATGGCTACACCTTC. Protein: CASSLAPGANYGYTF.

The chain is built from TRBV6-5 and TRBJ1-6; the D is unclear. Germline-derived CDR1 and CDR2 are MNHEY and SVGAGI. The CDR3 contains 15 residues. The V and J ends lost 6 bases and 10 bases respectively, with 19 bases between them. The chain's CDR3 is CASRPSSGNVSPLHF. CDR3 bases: TGTGCCAGCAGGCCCAGCTCGGGGAACGTGTCACCCCTCCACTTT.

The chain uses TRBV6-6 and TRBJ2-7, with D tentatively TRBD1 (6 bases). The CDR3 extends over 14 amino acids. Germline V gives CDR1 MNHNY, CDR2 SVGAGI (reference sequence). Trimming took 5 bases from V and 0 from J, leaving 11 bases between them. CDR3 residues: CASSDRLGSYEQYF. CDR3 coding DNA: TGTGCCAGCAGTGACAGGTTGGGCTCCTACGAGCAGTACTTC.

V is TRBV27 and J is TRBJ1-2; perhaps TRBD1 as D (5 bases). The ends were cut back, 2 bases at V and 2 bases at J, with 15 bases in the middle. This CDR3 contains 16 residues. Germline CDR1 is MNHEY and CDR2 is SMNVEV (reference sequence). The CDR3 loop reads CASSLRRGRLNYGYTF. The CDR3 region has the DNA TGTGCCAGCAGTTTACGCCGGGGACGGCTGAACTATGGCTACACCTTC.

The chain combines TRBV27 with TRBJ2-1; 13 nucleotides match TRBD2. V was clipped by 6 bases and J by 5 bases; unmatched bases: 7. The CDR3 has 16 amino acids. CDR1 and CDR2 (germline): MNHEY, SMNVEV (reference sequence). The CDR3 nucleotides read TGTGCCAGCAGAGGACTAGCGGGGGCCGCCCACAATGAGCAGTTCTTC. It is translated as CASRGLAGAAHNEQFF.

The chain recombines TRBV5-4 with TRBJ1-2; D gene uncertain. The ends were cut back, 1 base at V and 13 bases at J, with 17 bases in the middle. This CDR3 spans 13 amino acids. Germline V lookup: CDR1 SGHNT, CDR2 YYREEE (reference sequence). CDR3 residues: CASSLMEAGLGTF. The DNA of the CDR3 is TGTGCCAGCAGCTTGATGGAGGCGGGTCTTGGCACCTTC. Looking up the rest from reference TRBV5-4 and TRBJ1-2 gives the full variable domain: ETGVTQSPTHLIKTRGQQVTLRCSSQSGHNTVSWYQQALGQGPQFIFQYYREEENGRGNFPPRFSGLQFPNYSSELNVNALELDDSALYLCASSLMEAGLGTFGSGTRLTVV.

The CDR3 region is CASSRTSGGDLRTTQYF. CDR3 in DNA: TGTGCCAGCAGCCGGACTAGCGGGGGGGATCTCAGGACAACGCAGTATTTT. The chain carries TRBV7-9 and TRBJ2-3, with 15 bases that match TRBD2. The CDR3 runs 17 residues. J gave up 9 bases and V 5 bases, and 12 bases lay outside the gene matches. Germline V gene lookup returns CDR1 SEHNR and CDR2 FQNEAQ (reference sequence).

The CDR3 sequence: CASSPNHVGTGGLNTEAFF. The CDR3 nucleotides read TGTGCCAGCTCACCAAATCACGTCGGGACAGGGGGCTTGAACACTGAAGCTTTCTTT. The rearrangement joins TRBV18 to TRBJ1-1; TRBD1 matches 12 bases. The CDR3 contains 19 residues. Unmatched junction bases numbered 10, after V lost 2 bases and J lost 0 bases. Germline assignment: CDR1 KGHSH and CDR2 LQKENI.

The CDR3, as DNA: TGTGCCAGCAGGGAGAAGATCCCCGGCAACTATGGCTACACCTTC. This gives the protein CASREKIPGNYGYTF. The chain uses TRBV28 and TRBJ1-2; D gene uncertain. The CDR3 sequence is 15 residues long. V was trimmed by 6 bases and J by 2 bases, leaving 16 bases between them. Germline V lookup: CDR1 MDHEN, CDR2 SYDVKM.

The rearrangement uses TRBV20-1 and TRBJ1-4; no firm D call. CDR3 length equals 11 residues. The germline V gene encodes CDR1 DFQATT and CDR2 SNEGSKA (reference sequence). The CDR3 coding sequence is TGCACCCCTGGAATGGGCGAAAAACTGTTTTTT. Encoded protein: CTPGMGEKLFF.

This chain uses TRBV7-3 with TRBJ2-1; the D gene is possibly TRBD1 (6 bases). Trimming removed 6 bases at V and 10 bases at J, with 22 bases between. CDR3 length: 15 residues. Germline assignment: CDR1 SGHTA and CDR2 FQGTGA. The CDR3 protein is CASSLNGGRVDEQFF. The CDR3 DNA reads TGTGCCAGCAGTCTAAATGGGGGCAGGGTAGACGAGCAGTTCTTC.

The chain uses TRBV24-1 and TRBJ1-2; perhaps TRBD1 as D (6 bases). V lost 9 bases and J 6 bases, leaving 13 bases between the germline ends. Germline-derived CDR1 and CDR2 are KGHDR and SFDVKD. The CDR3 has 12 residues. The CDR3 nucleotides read TGTGCCACCCGGACAGACGCCGATGGCTACACCTTC. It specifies CATRTDADGYTF.

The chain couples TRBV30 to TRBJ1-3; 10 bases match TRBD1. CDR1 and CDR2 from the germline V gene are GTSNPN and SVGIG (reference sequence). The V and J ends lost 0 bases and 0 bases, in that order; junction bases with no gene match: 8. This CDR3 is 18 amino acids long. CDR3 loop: CAWSVGTGVSGSGNTIYF. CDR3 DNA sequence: TGTGCCTGGAGTGTAGGGACAGGGGTCTCGGGCTCTGGAAACACCATATATTTT.

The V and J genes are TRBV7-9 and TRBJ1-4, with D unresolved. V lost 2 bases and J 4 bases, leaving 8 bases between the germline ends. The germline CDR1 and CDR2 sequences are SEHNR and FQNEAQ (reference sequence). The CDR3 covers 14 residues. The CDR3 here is CASSLLVGNEKLFF. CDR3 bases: TGTGCCAGCAGCTTATTAGTGGGTAATGAAAAACTGTTTTTT.